This entry lists 24 T cell receptor beta chains sequenced from one sample in a study of blood T cell repertoires in COVID-19. The data were produced by immunoSEQ multiplex PCR, yet TCRdb's version contains in-frame clones alone and is incomplete. The sample contains roughly 74,000 clones, 85% to 90% of which appear only once. Specimen: peripheral blood. These receptors were collected from a woman at least 80 years old with active or convalescent COVID-19.

The chain recombines TRBV15 with TRBJ2-1; 8 bases are shared with TRBD2. The junction had 3 bases not matched to a gene; V was cut back by 0 bases and J by 5 bases. The CDR3 totals 15 residues. The germline gives CDR1 LNHNV, CDR2 YYDKDF (reference sequence). The CDR3 coding sequence is TGTGCCACCAGCAGAGACCCGGGAGGGAACAATGAGCAGTTCTTC. Amino acids: CATSRDPGGNNEQFF. Filled out from reference TRBV15 and TRBJ2-1, the complete variable domain reads DAMVIQNPRYQVTQFGKPVTLSCSQTLNHNVMYWYQQKSSQAPKLLFHYYDKDFNNEADTPDNFQSRRPNTSFCFLDIRSPGLGDTAMYLCATSRDPGGNNEQFFGPGTRLTVL.

The chain couples TRBV5-4 to TRBJ1-1; TRBD1 might be the D (6 bases). Looked up from germline, CDR1 is SGHNT and CDR2 is YYREEE (reference sequence). The CDR3 covers 15 residues. The ends were cut back, 0 bases at V and 10 bases at J, with 19 bases in the middle. CDR3 nucleotide sequence: TGTGCCAGCAGCTTGGACTTTACAGGGAATGGGGGAGCTTTCTTT. This sequence encodes CASSLDFTGNGGAFF.

This clone was recorded once. The chain couples TRBV12-5 to TRBJ1-1; 7 bases match TRBD1. J gave up 5 bases and V 6 bases, and 6 bases lay outside the gene matches. There are 13 residues in the CDR3. From germline, CDR1 is LGHNT and CDR2 FRNRAP. This CDR3 is CASGGGRGTEAFF. The CDR3 bases are TGTGCTAGTGGAGGGGGCCGGGGGACTGAAGCTTTCTTT.

This sequence joins TRBV7-6 and TRBJ2-1, with 8 bases lining up with TRBD1. The germline V gene has CDR1 SGHVS and CDR2 FNYEAQ. The CDR3 runs to 15 residues. Losses at the gene ends were 4 bases for V and 8 bases for J; bases not matched to a gene: 10. The CDR3 spells CASSSLLSGGDEQFF. Written as DNA, the CDR3 is TGTGCCAGCAGCTCACTTTTGTCAGGGGGCGATGAGCAGTTCTTC.

The gene calls are TRBV18 and TRBJ1-1, with D uncertain. This CDR3 comprises 13 residues. The germline V gene has CDR1 KGHSH and CDR2 LQKENI. V was clipped by 2 bases and J by 6 bases, with 10 bases between them. The CDR3 spells CASSPGGVAEAFF. The DNA of the CDR3 is TGTGCCAGCTCACCAGGCGGGGTTGCTGAAGCTTTCTTT. The full variable domain, in which reference TRBV18 and TRBJ1-1 provide the parts outside the CDR3, is NAGVMQNPRHLVRRRGQEARLRCSPMKGHSHVYWYRQLPEEGLKFMVYLQKENIIDESGMPKERFSAEFPKEGPSILRIQQVVRGDSAAYFCASSPGGVAEAFFGQGTRLTVV.

CDR3 nucleotides: TGTGCCAGCAGCTGGGCGGGGGGCACAGATACGCAGTATTTT. Protein product: CASSWAGGTDTQYF. The V call is TRBV5-8, the J call TRBJ2-3, with TRBD2 matching 7 bases. Looked up from germline, CDR1 is SGHTS and CDR2 is YDEGEE. This CDR3 is built from 14 residues. V lost 3 bases, J lost 1 base, and 2 bases stayed unmatched.

The chain joins TRBV11-2 to TRBJ2-7, with 8 bases lining up with TRBD1. There are 15 residues in the CDR3. Germline CDR1 and CDR2: SGHAT and FQNNGV. V lost 5 bases, J lost 5 bases, and 11 bases stayed unmatched. The CDR3 sequence is CASSETRRTGHEQYF. CDR3 in DNA: TGTGCCAGCAGCGAAACCCGGCGGACAGGGCACGAGCAGTACTTC.

The rearrangement uses TRBV6-5 and TRBJ2-1; 9 nucleotides line up with TRBD1. CDR3 length: 16 residues. J was trimmed by 4 bases and V by 2 bases; bases with no gene match: 6. Looked up from germline, CDR1 is MNHEY and CDR2 is SVGAGI. The CDR3 sequence: CASSYRGQGFYNEQFF. The CDR3 coding sequence is TGTGCCAGCAGTTACCGGGGACAGGGATTTTACAATGAGCAGTTCTTC.

The rearrangement joins TRBV3-1 (or the pseudogene TRBV3-2) to TRBJ2-7, with D perhaps TRBD2 (7 bases). The length of the CDR3 is 14 residues. Looked up from germline, CDR1 is LGHDT and CDR2 is YNNKEL (reference sequence). V lost 2 bases, J lost 4 bases, and 12 bases lay in between. CDR3 in amino acids: CASSQTGGPYEQYF. The CDR3, as DNA: TGTGCCAGCAGCCAAACGGGGGGCCCGTACGAGCAGTACTTC.

This chain connects TRBV12-2 to TRBJ2-3; TRBD2 was called by the table and not checked on the DNA. TRBV12-2 is a known pseudogene. The CDR3 length is 17 residues. CDR3 sequence (DNA): TGTGCAAGTCGCTTAGGCGCTAGCGGGGGGGCCATAGATACGCAGTATTTT. Amino acids: CASRLGASGGAIDTQYF.

The rearrangement uses TRBV19 and TRBJ2-1; TRBD1 matches 8 bases. Germline loops: CDR1 LNHDA, CDR2 SQIVND (reference sequence). This CDR3 has 17 amino acids. V lost 0 bases, J lost 7 bases, and 11 bases stayed unmatched. In nucleotides, the CDR3 is TGTGCCAGTAGTATAGATCAGGGGCAGGGGGCGCGTAATGAGCAGTTCTTC. Protein: CASSIDQGQGARNEQFF.

The V and J genes are TRBV28 and TRBJ1-2; 8 bases are shared with TRBD1. Germline CDR1 MDHEN, CDR2 SYDVKM. V dropped 7 bases and J dropped 1; count of bases not matched to a gene: 8. This CDR3 spans 15 amino acids. The CDR3 bases are TGTGCCAGCACTCTATTGGACAGGGATAACTATGGCTACACCTTC. Protein product: CASTLLDRDNYGYTF.

V is TRBV19 and J is TRBJ2-5, with TRBD1 identical over 7 bases. Germline assignment: CDR1 LNHDA and CDR2 SQIVND (reference sequence). After removal of 3 bases from V and 7 bases from J, the junction contained 8 bases not matched to a gene. The CDR3 is made up of 14 amino acids. The DNA of the CDR3 is TGTGCCAGTAGTATTGGTACAGGGGTCGGGACCCAGTACTTC. Amino acid sequence: CASSIGTGVGTQYF. Supplemented by reference TRBV19 and TRBJ2-5, the full variable domain reads DGGITQSPKYLFRKEGQNVTLSCEQNLNHDAMYWYRQDPGQGLRLIYYSQIVNDFQKGDIAEGYSVSREKKESFPLTVTSAQKNPTAFYLCASSIGTGVGTQYFGPGTRLLVL.

The CDR3 loop is CASSVGTSPSTDTQYF. The CDR3 DNA is TGTGCCAGCAGCGTAGGTACTAGCCCTAGCACAGATACGCAGTATTTT. This rearrangement joins TRBV9 to TRBJ2-3, with a weak D call TRBD2 (6 bases). Germline V lookup: CDR1 SGDLS, CDR2 YYNGEE. With 0 bases removed from V and 0 bases from J, the gap between germline ends came to 11 bases. The CDR3 has 16 residues.

The V gene is TRBV4-2, the J gene TRBJ1-4; 12 bases fit TRBD1. CDR3 length equals 16 residues. The ends lost 5 bases at V and 3 bases at J; junction bases unmatched: 4. In germline, CDR1 is LGHNA, CDR2 YNFKEQ. CDR3 bases: TGTGCCAGCAGCTCGGGACAGGGGGCCCCTAATGAAAAACTGTTTTTT. Translation gives CASSSGQGAPNEKLFF.

The chain joins TRBV19 to TRBJ2-7, with 12 bases aligning to TRBD2. CDR1 and CDR2 (germline): LNHDA, SQIVND (reference sequence). The CDR3 contains 14 residues. With 3 bases clipped from V and 3 bases from J, the junction kept 0 bases outside the gene matches. This chain's CDR3 is CASSMGLAGYEQYF. In nucleotides, the CDR3 is TGTGCCAGTAGTATGGGACTAGCGGGCTACGAGCAGTACTTC.

The V call is TRBV27, the J call TRBJ1-2; 10 bases fit TRBD1. CDR3 length equals 13 residues. Per the germline V gene, CDR1 is MNHEY and CDR2 is SMNVEV (reference sequence). The V gene end was trimmed by 5 bases and the J gene end by 6 bases; junction bases not matched to a gene: 3. In nucleotides, the CDR3 is TGTGCCAGCAGTCGAGGGACAGGGGATGGCTACACCTTC. Residues: CASSRGTGDGYTF.

The genes are TRBV11-2 and TRBJ2-3; tentative D call: TRBD2 (6 bases). Germline CDR1 is SGHAT and CDR2 is FQNNGV. V lost 4 bases to trimming and J lost 5 bases, with 19 bases between them. CDR3 length: 16 amino acids. The CDR3 is CASSSSRLEVEDTQYF. The CDR3, as DNA: TGTGCCAGCAGCTCCTCCCGACTAGAGGTGGAAGATACGCAGTATTTT.

The genes are TRBV5-8 and TRBJ2-1; 7 bases are a match to TRBD1. Per the germline V gene, CDR1 is SGHTS and CDR2 is YDEGEE. CDR3 size: 18 residues. V lost 1 base to trimming and J lost 0 bases; unmatched junction nucleotides: 10. CDR3 sequence: CASSLRTGATSSYNEQFF. CDR3 nucleotide sequence: TGTGCCAGCAGCTTGCGAACAGGGGCCACTAGCTCCTACAATGAGCAGTTCTTC.

V is TRBV6-5 and J is TRBJ2-6; D is perhaps TRBD2 (5 bases). Trimming took off 4 bases at V and 2 bases at J, with 9 bases between the two ends. CDR1 and CDR2 from the germline V gene are MNHEY and SVGAGI. CDR3 length equals 15 residues. The CDR3 loop is CASSWEWAGANVLTF. CDR3 DNA: TGTGCCAGCAGTTGGGAGTGGGCTGGGGCCAACGTCCTGACTTTC.

The rearrangement uses TRBV12-3 or TRBV12-4 and TRBJ2-7, with 9 bases lining up with TRBD1. Germline trimming cut 6 bases from V and 9 bases from J; bases unmatched to any gene: 9. The CDR3 is 13 residues long. CDR3 coding DNA: TGTGCCAGCAGCACACTACAGGGGGCTGGGCAGTACTTC. Its translation: CASSTLQGAGQYF.

V and J are TRBV19 and TRBJ1-2; maybe TRBD1 (5 bases). Trimming took off 3 bases at V and 3 bases at J, with 11 bases between the two ends. The CDR3 loop spans 14 amino acids. Germline values: CDR1 LNHDA, CDR2 SQIVND (reference sequence). The CDR3 sequence: CASSIWRGDYGYTF. CDR3 nucleotides: TGTGCCAGTAGTATCTGGAGGGGAGACTATGGCTACACCTTC.

The chain carries TRBV20-1 and TRBJ2-2; D remains unclear. The CDR3 runs 12 residues. V shed 3 bases and J shed 6 bases, with 8 bases lying between them. Per germline, CDR1 DFQATT and CDR2 SNEGSKA (reference sequence). The CDR3 coding sequence is TGCAGTGCTAGTCACCTACCCGGGGAGCTGTTTTTT. This encodes CSASHLPGELFF.

The J gene is TRBJ1-1, the V gene TRBV30; unclear D gene. CDR1 is GTSNPN and CDR2 is SVGIG in the germline V gene (reference sequence). This CDR3 spans 11 amino acids. The V gene lost 6 bases and the J gene lost 5 bases, with 10 bases spanning the gap. The CDR3, as DNA: TGTGCCTGTTCATCGGGGACTGAAGCTTTCTTT. Protein product: CACSSGTEAFF.